This TCR beta chain is drawn from a study of radiation and T cells in renal cell carcinoma. Findings of the study overall: In blood, top tumor clones expanded by 2 weeks, shrinking by 4. Pretreatment tumor biopsies were lacking, so baseline clonotypes are unknown.

As for time point: blood 4 weeks post-SBRT, at nephrectomy. The treatment: 15 Gy SBRT to primary tumor, nephrectomy 4 weeks later. Blood was sampled at baseline, 2 weeks and 4 weeks after SBRT. The method was immunoSEQ multiplex PCR; TCRdb's version includes in-frame clones alone and lacks a portion of them. The table shows around 180,000 clones, with less than 90% occurring only once. Germline CDR1 is WNHNN and CDR2 is SYGVQD (reference sequence). The CDR3 has 16 residues. The junction had 8 bases not matched to a gene; V was cut back by 2 bases and J by 6 bases. Comment on this clone: Its antigen remains unknown.

The chain links TRBV10-1 to TRBJ2-2; 8 nucleotides agree with TRBD1. The clonotype comes from a woman aged 45-65 years with renal cell carcinoma. The specimen was blood, collected from a patient whose treatment included radiotherapy and nephrectomy. The CDR3 DNA reads TGCGCCAGCAGTGAGAGGGCAGGGGGCGGCCCCGGGGAGCTGTTTTTT. Its translation is CASSERAGGGPGELFF.